A selection of T cell receptor beta chains follows, all from one sample in a study of molecular identifiers for immune sequencing clone quantification. Each CDR3 protein is one row after TCRdb ran MiXCR on the PCR reads. The sample records just under 650,000 distinct CDR3 sequences, 15% to 20% being singletons. The sample taken for sequencing was naive CD8+ T cells from blood, with Jurkat cell RNA spiked in. Source of these receptors: a human donor in good health. Some libraries in this study had Jurkat cell RNA spiked in. Each CDR3 is given with its conserved first and last residue. Fields, in order: clone size, J gene, V gene, D gene, CDR3 DNA, CDR3 protein. D genes are given only for firm matches. Clone size is shown for a subset of rows, as once, few, many or a class of expanded clone.

>many|TRBJ2-5|TRBV7-2|TRBD2
TGTGCCAGCAGTTTGGGACTAGCGGGAGTAGGAGAGACCCAGTACTTC
CASSLGLAGVGETQYF
>many|TRBJ2-7|TRBV11-2|NA
TGTGCCAGCAGCCCCGAGACAGATTTCTACGAGCAGTACTTC
CASSPETDFYEQYF
>many|TRBJ1-1|TRBV9|NA
TGTGCCAGCAGCGCCCTGGGGGCAGGAGAAGCTTTCTTT
CASSALGAGEAFF
>few|TRBJ2-5|TRBV24-1|NA
TGTGCCACCAGAGGGGCTAGTGAGGAGACCCAGTACTTC
CATRGASEETQYF
>many|TRBJ1-5|TRBV5-6|NA
TGTGCCAGCAGCTTGGGGGATATTAATCAGCCCCAGCATTTT
CASSLGDINQPQHF
>NA|TRBJ2-3|TRBV20-1|TRBD1
TGCAGTGCTAGAGATAGGTCTGGGACAGGGGGCAGGGATACGCAGTATTTT
CSARDRSGTGGRDTQYF
>many|TRBJ2-7|TRBV7-2|NA
TGTGCCAGCAGCTTAGCTTCGTCCGGGAACGAGCAGTACTTC
CASSLASSGNEQYF
>many|TRBJ1-1|TRBV30|NA
TGTGCCTTCTCGTCGGGGTTTGAAGCTTTCTTT
CAFSSGFEAFF
>few|TRBJ2-1|TRBV11-2|NA
TGTGCCAGCAGCGACTGGGGGGCCCTTACTCAAGGAGAGCAGTTCTTC
CASSDWGALTQGEQFF
>many|TRBJ1-1|TRBV6-5|TRBD1
TGTGCCAGCACAGGGGGGAAGTACACTGAAGCTTTCTTT
CASTGGKYTEAFF
>many|TRBJ2-7|TRBV5-5|NA
TGTGCCAGCAGCTTTCGGGGCTACTTCTACGAGCAGTACTTC
CASSFRGYFYEQYF
>NA|TRBJ2-7|TRBV27|NA
TGTGCCAGCAGTCACTCCGGGGTACAATACGAGCAGTACTTC
CASSHSGVQYEQYF
>many|TRBJ1-1|TRBV19|NA
TGTGCCAGTACCCTAGGGTCACTGAACACTGAAGCTTTCTTT
CASTLGSLNTEAFF
>NA|TRBJ2-1|TRBV4-1|NA
TGCGCCAGCAGCCAAGAGGGGCGCAGTGAGCAGTTCTTC
CASSQEGRSEQFF
>NA|TRBJ2-5|TRBV7-9|NA
TGTGCCAGCAGCTATTTGGGATCAGAGACCCAGTACTTC
CASSYLGSETQYF